What follows describes a single TCR beta chain. Its specificity is not known. This sample is part of a study of graft-versus-host responses after intestinal transplantation. Study-wide context: Multivisceral, liver-intestinal, or isolated intestinal grafts were transplanted into recipients. Every one of the recipients received anti-thymocyte globulin induction and afterwards took tacrolimus and steroids for about 3 years.

Study-level points and caveats: After transplant, early declines in HvG clones were associated with peak levels of circulating GvH clones. There were GvH clones found in recipient marrow, and some of them appeared first in ileum or blood.

TCRdb's copy holds only in-frame clones and misses some; the assay was immunoSEQ multiplex PCR. The table lists 40,000 or so clones, over 90% of them singletons. CDR3 length: 17 residues. CDR1 is SSHAT, CDR2 FNYEAQ, per germline (reference sequence). The source was unstimulated CD8+ T cells sorted from spleen or lymph node cells, collected before transplant. The V call is TRBV7-7, the J call TRBJ2-3; D gene ambiguous. This TCR was sampled from a human donor who was the organ donor for an intestinal transplant. The CDR3 bases are TGTGCTAGTGCCCGTTCTCTTTTCGCTAGGCCCGCAGATACGCAGTATTTT. Protein: CASARSLFARPADTQYF. Full variable domain (rest looked up from reference TRBV7-7 and TRBJ2-3): GAGVSQSPRYKVTKRGQDVTLRCDPISSHATLYWYQQALGQGPEFLTYFNYEAQPDKSGLPSDRFSAERPEGSISTLTIQRTEQRDSAMYRCASARSLFARPADTQYFGPGTRLTVL.